These 2 T cell receptor beta chains were all obtained from the same sample, sequenced in a study of Ad26.COV2.S vaccination and SARS-CoV-2 variants. As for treatment: roughly 18 received Ad26.COV2.S at low or high dose, single or two shots; about 5 received placebo; per-sample allocation not given. The investigators took samples on day 63 after the first vaccine or placebo injection. This table comes from immunoSEQ multiplex PCR, and its TCRdb copy is limited to in-frame clones, with some not included. There are 350,000 to 500,000 clones in the sample; roughly 87% occur only once, and 2.5% lies in the top ten. The sample in question was peripheral blood, obtained in a trial of Ad26.COV2.S vaccine versus placebo. These receptors were taken from a person aged 18 to 65 who received the Ad26.COV2.S COVID-19 vaccine or a placebo.

The gene calls are TRBV27 and TRBJ1-3; D is possibly TRBD1 (5 bases). Germline assignment: CDR1 MNHEY and CDR2 SMNVEV (reference sequence). Trimming removed 4 bases from V and 3 bases from J, with 16 bases in between. The CDR3 contains 16 residues. This CDR3 is CASSSKGRIFGNTIYF. CDR3 sequence (DNA): TGTGCCAGCAGTTCCAAGGGACGGATCTTTGGAAACACCATATATTTT.

The V call is TRBV6-5, the J call TRBJ1-4, with D possibly being TRBD1 (6 bases). This CDR3 region has 15 residues. V was pared by 4 bases and J by 4 bases, with 13 bases between. Germline lookup yields CDR1 MNHEY and CDR2 SVGAGI. CDR3 loop: CASSSTGTYNEKLFF. CDR3 nucleotide sequence: TGTGCCAGCAGTTCTACCGGGACATATAATGAAAAACTGTTTTTT.